This T cell receptor beta chain derives from a study of blood T cells in healthy people across ages. Donation came from healthy Caucasian individuals in Russia who were aged about 6 to 95. Every donor gave 9 to 10 milliliters of peripheral blood. A second PCR, run for roughly 7 to 11 cycles, used a sample-barcoded 5' primer plus a J-beta primer mix. Each of the cDNA molecules was tagged by a template-switch adaptor with 12 random nucleotides. TCRdb called the 5' RACE reads again in MiXCR, with one record for every CDR3 protein. In the table there are approximately 350,000 distinct CDR3 sequences, approximately 52% of which are singletons. Details on this clonotype: Its antigen is not identified. This could be a read error, since a much larger clone is one nucleotide away.

Study observations and caveats: The lack of PBMC sorting stopped any conclusive naive versus antigen-experienced comparison.

The receptor was isolated from a man aged 60-69 years in good health. The sample was blood.

The CDR3: CASSQEASFYEQFF. In nucleotides, the CDR3 is TGTGCCAGCAGCCAAGAGGCTAGCTTTTACGAGCAGTTCTTC. This sequence joins TRBV3-1 and TRBJ2-1; a weak D match, TRBD2 (5 bases). The CDR3 runs 14 residues. The germline gives CDR1 LGHDT, CDR2 YNNKEL (reference sequence). V was cut by 0 bases and J by 10 bases, with 13 bases left in between.